This T cell receptor (beta chain) was sequenced during a study of T cell responses to AZD1222 COVID-19 vaccine. Study findings and constraints: The breadth and depth of Spike-specific TCRs increased once two AZD1222 doses had been given. CD4 TCRs associated with vaccination spanned spike, dominating at 160-218 and 743-854. Targeting of unmutated variant regions was reportedly seen in nearly half of spike-specific TCRs.

Germline loops: CDR1 MNHEY, CDR2 SVGAGI. With 0 bases clipped from V and 2 bases from J, the junction kept 4 bases outside the gene matches. The CDR3 consists of 16 residues. The table came from immunoSEQ multiplex PCR; TCRdb's copy has only in-frame clones and leaves some out. The repertoire consists of some 47,000 clones, with about 91% occurring once and the leading ten covering roughly 2.6%. As regards this clone: The antigen remains unidentified.

This receptor was obtained from an adult who received the AZD1222 COVID-19 vaccine. The chain joins TRBV6-5 to TRBJ2-7; TRBD2 agrees at 10 bases. The input for sequencing was peripheral blood, taken 28 days after the second AZD1222 dose. The CDR3 nucleotides are TGTGCCAGCAGTTACTCAGCGGGAGGGCCAACCTACGAGCAGTACTTC. Encoded protein: CASSYSAGGPTYEQYF.